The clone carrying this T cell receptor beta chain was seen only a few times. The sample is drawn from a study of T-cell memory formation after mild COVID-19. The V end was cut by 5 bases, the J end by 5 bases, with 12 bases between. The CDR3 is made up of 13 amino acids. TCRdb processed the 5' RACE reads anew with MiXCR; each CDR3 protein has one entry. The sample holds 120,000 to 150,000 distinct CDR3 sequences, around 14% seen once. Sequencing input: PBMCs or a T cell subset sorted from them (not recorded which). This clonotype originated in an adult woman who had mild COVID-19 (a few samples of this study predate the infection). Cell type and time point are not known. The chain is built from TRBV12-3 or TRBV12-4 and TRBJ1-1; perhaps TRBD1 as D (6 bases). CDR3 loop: CASSTTGGTEAFF. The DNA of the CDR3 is TGTGCCAGCAGTACGACAGGTGGTACTGAAGCTTTCTTT.